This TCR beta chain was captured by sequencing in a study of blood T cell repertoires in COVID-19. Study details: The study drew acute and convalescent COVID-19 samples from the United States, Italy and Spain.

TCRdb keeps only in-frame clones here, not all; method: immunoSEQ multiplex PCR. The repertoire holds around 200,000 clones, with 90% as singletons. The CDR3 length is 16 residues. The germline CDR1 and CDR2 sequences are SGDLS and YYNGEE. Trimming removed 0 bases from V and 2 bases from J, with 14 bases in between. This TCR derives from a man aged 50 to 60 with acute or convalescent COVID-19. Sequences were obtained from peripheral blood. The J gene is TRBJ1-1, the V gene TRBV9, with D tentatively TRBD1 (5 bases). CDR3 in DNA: TGTGCCAGCAGCGTAGAGGGGATGGCCGCCAACACTGAAGCTTTCTTT. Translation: CASSVEGMAANTEAFF. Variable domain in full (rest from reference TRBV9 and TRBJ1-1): DSGVTQTPKHLITATGQRVTLRCSPRSGDLSVYWYQQSLDQGLQFLIQYYNGEERAKGNILERFSAQQFPDLHSELNLSSLELGDSALYFCASSVEGMAANTEAFFGQGTRLTVV.